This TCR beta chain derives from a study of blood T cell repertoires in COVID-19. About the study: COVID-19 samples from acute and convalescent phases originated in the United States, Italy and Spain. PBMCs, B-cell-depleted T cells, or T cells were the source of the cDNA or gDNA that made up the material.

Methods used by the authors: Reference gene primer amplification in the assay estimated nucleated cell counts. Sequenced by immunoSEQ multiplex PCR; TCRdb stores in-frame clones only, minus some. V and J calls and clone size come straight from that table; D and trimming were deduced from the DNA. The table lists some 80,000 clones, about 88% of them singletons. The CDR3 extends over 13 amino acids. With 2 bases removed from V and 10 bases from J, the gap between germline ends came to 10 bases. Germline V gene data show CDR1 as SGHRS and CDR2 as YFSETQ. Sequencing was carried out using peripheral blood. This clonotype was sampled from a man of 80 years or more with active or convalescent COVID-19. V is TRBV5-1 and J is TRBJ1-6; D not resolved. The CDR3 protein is CASSFAGTSPLHF. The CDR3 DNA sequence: TGCGCCAGCAGCTTCGCAGGAACCTCACCCCTCCACTTT.